Listed below are T cell receptor beta chains from one sample, sequenced in a study of blood T cell repertoires in COVID-19. Sequenced by immunoSEQ multiplex PCR; TCRdb stores in-frame clones only, minus some. Among around 200,000 clones, around 80% were seen once, and the ten largest hold 8.6%. What was sequenced was peripheral blood. The receptors were sampled from a man aged 35 to 55 with active or convalescent COVID-19. CDR3s include the opening cysteine and the closing phenylalanine or tryptophan. A D gene is named only where the DNA matches it firmly. A clone size is listed for some rows: how often the clone was seen (once, few, many), or a class if it is expanded.

J	V	D	size	DNA	CDR3
TRBJ2-5	TRBV10-3	-	-	TGTGCCAGCGGGGCGGGGACCGGGGAGACCCAGTACTTC	CASGAGTGETQYF
TRBJ1-5	TRBV30	-	-	TGTGCCTGGAGTGTAAATGGGGGGAATCAGCCCCAGCATTTT	CAWSVNGGNQPQHF
TRBJ2-1	TRBV7-9	TRBD2	-	TGTGCCAGCAGCTTAGCCGGGAGGCGGAATGAGCAGTTCTTC	CASSLAGRRNEQFF
TRBJ1-1	TRBV4-3	-	once	TGCGCCAGCAGCCAAGGGGGGGGTGAAGCTTTCTTT	CASSQGGGEAFF
TRBJ1-3	TRBV30	-	-	TGTGCCTGGAGTGGTCAGGGGTTAAACACCATATATTTT	CAWSGQGLNTIYF
TRBJ2-3	TRBV12-3/TRBV12-4	-	-	TGTGCCAGCAGTCAGGGGTTCACAGATACGCAGTATTTT	CASSQGFTDTQYF
TRBJ1-2	TRBV19	-	-	TGTGCCAGTAGTATATTTCTAAGGGCTGGAGGCTATGGCTACACCTTC	CASSIFLRAGGYGYTF
TRBJ1-2	TRBV5-1	TRBD1	-	TGCGCCAGCAGCTTGAGCCCCGGGACAGCCTATGGCTACACCTTC	CASSLSPGTAYGYTF
TRBJ2-1	TRBV10-1	-	-	TGCGCCAGCAGTGAGGGGGCCATTCCCAATGAGCAGTTCTTC	CASSEGAIPNEQFF
TRBJ1-2	TRBV18	-	-	TGTGCCAGCTCACCCCCAGGGGAGGGGGTTTTCGGCTATGGCTACACCTTC	CASSPPGEGVFGYGYTF
TRBJ1-2	TRBV5-5	-	-	TGTGCCAGCAGCCCCCGGGAGGGGGGAGTTAATGGCTACACCTTC	CASSPREGGVNGYTF
TRBJ1-1	TRBV19	-	once	TGTGCCAGTACCTCAAAACAGGGAACTGAAGCTTTCTTT	CASTSKQGTEAFF
TRBJ1-2	TRBV14	TRBD1	few	TGTGCCAGCAGCTTTTCGGACAGGACCTATGGCTACACCTTC	CASSFSDRTYGYTF
TRBJ2-1	TRBV18	-	-	TGTGCCAGCTCGCCCCCCGGGACACCCGACCGCAATGAGCAGTTCTTC	CASSPPGTPDRNEQFF
TRBJ1-4	TRBV5-6	-	-	TGTGCCAGCAGCCGACGACAGCCCCCCGAAAAACTGTTTTTT	CASSRRQPPEKLFF
TRBJ2-1	TRBV6-5	-	-	TGTGCCAGCAGCCCCACGGTCTATGAGCAGTTCTTC	CASSPTVYEQFF
TRBJ2-1	TRBV3-1/TRBV3-2	-	-	TGTGCCAGCAGCCAATCTAGCAATGAGCAGTTCTTC	CASSQSSNEQFF
TRBJ1-5	TRBV7-2	-	-	TGTGCCAGCAGCCCAACAGGGTACAATCAGCCCCAGCATTTT	CASSPTGYNQPQHF
TRBJ2-3	TRBV15	-	-	TGTGCCACCAGCAGTGAACGGGCGGGCTCTCGGCCAGATACGCAGTATTTT	CATSSERAGSRPDTQYF
TRBJ2-5	TRBV10-3	TRBD2	few	TGTGCCACCTCGGGGGGGGATGTAAAGACCCAGTACTTC	CATSGGDVKTQYF
TRBJ1-5	TRBV19	-	-	TGTGCCAGTAGTATCACGACAGGCGTCCGGGATCAGCCCCAGCATTTT	CASSITTGVRDQPQHF
TRBJ1-5	TRBV19	-	-	TGTGCCAGTAGTCGAGCACAGGGAAATCAGCCCCAGCATTTT	CASSRAQGNQPQHF
TRBJ2-7	TRBV27	TRBD2	-	TGTGCCAGCAGTTTATCAGCGGGAGGTTTCTACGAGCAGTACTTC	CASSLSAGGFYEQYF
TRBJ2-7	TRBV20-1	-	-	TGCAGTGCTAGTAACCCAGGACATTCCACCTACGAGCAGTACTTC	CSASNPGHSTYEQYF
TRBJ2-7	TRBV30	TRBD1	-	TGTGCCTGGGAGGCTGGGACAGGGACCTACGAGCAGTACTTC	CAWEAGTGTYEQYF
TRBJ2-3	TRBV24-1	-	-	TGTGCCACCAGAGAGCCTAGCACAGATACGCAGTATTTT	CATREPSTDTQYF
TRBJ2-2	TRBV3-1/TRBV3-2	-	once	TGTGCCAGCAGCCAAGGCGCAGGGGCATCGTACACCAGGGAGCTGTTTTTT	CASSQGAGASYTRELFF
TRBJ1-1	TRBV29-1	TRBD1	few	TGCAGCGTTGTTCCGGGACAGGGGATACTGGGAATGCGCACTGAAGCTTTCTTT	CSVVPGQGILGMRTEAFF
TRBJ1-1	TRBV6-4	TRBD1	-	TGTGCCAGCAGGGACGGACAGGCCCGAGGAGCTTTCTTT	CASRDGQARGAFF
TRBJ1-5	TRBV27	TRBD1	-	TGTGCCAGCAGCCTCACAGGGGTCGGCAATCAGCCCCAGCATTTT	CASSLTGVGNQPQHF
TRBJ2-1	TRBV29-1	-	few	TGCAGCGTTGACCAAAACAGGGAGCCCTACAATGAGCAGTTCTTC	CSVDQNREPYNEQFF
TRBJ2-3	TRBV7-2	-	once	TGTGCCAGCAGCTTGTACAGGGAAGCAGATACGCAGTATTTT	CASSLYREADTQYF
TRBJ1-2	TRBV10-3	-	-	TGTGCCATCAGGACAGAGGACAGCCCCTATGGCTACACCTTC	CAIRTEDSPYGYTF
TRBJ1-5	TRBV5-1	-	once	TGCGCCAGCAGCTTGGGGCATCTCGGGAGCAATCAGCCCCAGCATTTT	CASSLGHLGSNQPQHF
TRBJ2-1	TRBV28	TRBD2	-	TGTGCCAGCAGTTTAGGACTAGCGGTTATCTACAATGAGCAGTTCTTC	CASSLGLAVIYNEQFF
TRBJ2-3	TRBV7-2	TRBD2	-	TGTGCCAGCAGCTTAGTTAGCGGGAGAACAGATACGCAGTATTTT	CASSLVSGRTDTQYF
TRBJ2-1	TRBV6-2/TRBV6-3	TRBD2	-	TGTGCCAGCAGTTTGACTAGCGGGGGCCGAAGTCTAGGTGAGCAGTTCTTC	CASSLTSGGRSLGEQFF
TRBJ2-7	TRBV5-1	TRBD1	-	TGCGCCAGCAGCCCGGGGGGACAGGGACACGAGCAGTACTTC	CASSPGGQGHEQYF